The rows below give T cell receptor beta chains drawn from one sample of a study of shared clonotypes between healthy human individuals. TCRdb keeps only in-frame clones here, not all; method: immunoSEQ multiplex PCR. The sample holds hundreds of thousands of clones; around 96% are singletons and the top ten take roughly 0.1%. The source material was naive CD8+ T cells sorted from blood. The origin of the receptors is a woman in her twenties or thirties in good health. The CDR3 runs from the conserved cysteine through the conserved F or W. D genes are given only for firm matches. Clone size is stated in some rows and not others, as once, few, many or a class when expanded.

j_call v_call d_call clone_size cdr3_aa cdr3_nt
TRBJ2-5 TRBV7-3 NA NA CASSLIGGLETQYF TGTGCCAGCAGCTTAATTGGGGGACTTGAGACCCAGTACTTC
TRBJ1-1 TRBV7-9 TRBD1 NA CASRPGTAEMIAFF TGTGCCAGCAGGCCTGGGACAGCTGAAATGATCGCTTTCTTT
TRBJ2-1 TRBV29-1 TRBD2 NA CSVALTDSLAGGPWNSFDEQFF TGCAGCGTCGCACTGACAGATTCACTAGCGGGAGGGCCGTGGAACTCCTTCGATGAGCAGTTCTTC
TRBJ2-1 TRBV14 NA NA CASSQGGSWARQFF TGTGCCAGCAGCCAAGGTGGATCATGGGCGAGGCAGTTCTTC
TRBJ1-2 TRBV4-1 NA NA CASSPPSGQLGYGYTF TGCGCCAGCAGCCCGCCGTCGGGGCAGTTGGGCTATGGCTACACCTTC
TRBJ2-1 TRBV7-9 TRBD2 NA CASSLPASGRVEQFF TGTGCCAGCAGCTTACCGGCTAGCGGGAGGGTTGAGCAGTTCTTC
TRBJ2-7 TRBV19 TRBD2 NA CASSIRASGNYEQYF TGTGCCAGTAGTATCCGGGCTAGCGGGAACTACGAGCAGTACTTC
TRBJ1-1 TRBV5-1 NA NA CASSLNRNTEAFF TGCGCCAGCAGCTTGAACCGGAACACTGAAGCTTTCTTT
TRBJ2-7 TRBV6-1 TRBD1 NA CASSGTGGNHEQYF TGTGCCAGCAGTGGGACAGGGGGGAACCACGAGCAGTACTTC
TRBJ2-5 TRBV10-1 TRBD2 NA CASSESIASGGKETQYF TGCGCCAGCAGTGAGTCGATTGCTAGCGGGGGAAAAGAGACCCAGTACTTC
TRBJ1-2 TRBV11-2 TRBD1 few CASSLSSGTELYGYTF TGTGCCAGCAGCTTATCCTCCGGGACAGAACTATATGGCTACACCTTC
TRBJ2-3 TRBV4-1 NA NA CASSQDSATDTQYF TGCGCCAGCAGCCAGGATTCAGCCACAGATACGCAGTATTTT
TRBJ1-2 TRBV4-1 NA NA CASSPPGSGYTF TGCGCCAGCAGCCCACCCGGCTCGGGCTACACCTTC
TRBJ2-1 TRBV11-3 NA NA CASSSTGYNEQFF TGTGCCAGCAGCTCTACAGGCTACAATGAGCAGTTCTTC
TRBJ1-3 TRBV28 TRBD1 NA CASARDRTSGNTIYF TGTGCCAGCGCCCGGGACAGGACTAGTGGAAACACCATATATTTT
TRBJ2-7 TRBV11-2 TRBD1 NA CASSAAGTGSYEQYF TGTGCCAGCAGCGCCGCCGGGACAGGTAGCTACGAGCAGTACTTC
TRBJ1-5 TRBV28 NA NA CASSVGGGNQPQHF TGTGCCAGCAGTGTAGGGGGAGGGAATCAGCCCCAGCATTTT
TRBJ2-1 TRBV29-1 TRBD2 NA CSVPLAGDFSYNEQFF TGCAGCGTTCCTTTAGCGGGAGATTTTTCCTACAATGAGCAGTTCTTC
TRBJ2-3 TRBV29-1 NA NA CSVEEATRTDTQYF TGCAGCGTTGAAGAGGCGACCCGCACAGATACGCAGTATTTT
TRBJ2-7 TRBV5-1 NA NA CASSFDQTYEQYF TGCGCCAGCAGCTTTGACCAAACCTACGAGCAGTACTTC